This entry concerns a single TCR beta chain. No antigen is known for it. The unexposed donors gave CD4+ T cells in 2011-2018, prior to COVID-19. After nine to ten days of culture, CD4+ T cells were isolated. Unexposed-donor CD4+ T cells were probed with SARS-CoV-2 S/N and four cold-coronavirus spikes, cells permitting. The data belong to a study of CD4 T cells in relation to SARS-CoV-2 and coronaviruses. About the study: PBMCs were cultured with antigen for roughly nine days before TCR beta sequencing. The negative reference was HIV-1 Nef peptide pool or peptide-free culture. The HLA restriction of the shared crossreactive spike epitopes was mapped.

This CDR3 has 15 residues. Looked up from germline, CDR1 is SGHRS and CDR2 is YFSETQ. Trimming left V 4 bases short and J 4 bases short, with 16 bases between. Using immunoSEQ multiplex PCR, the repertoire was profiled, and TCRdb retains in-frame clones only, with some absent. In the table there are around 20,000 clones, approximately 78% of which are singletons. The rearrangement links TRBV5-1 to TRBJ2-3, with unresolved D. Material for sequencing was CD4+ T cells from PBMCs, cultured in vitro. The sequence was obtained from a human donor in good health. The CDR3 bases are TGCGCCAGCAGCCCTGGCGGCGTCCCATCAGATACGCAGTATTTT. Its protein product is CASSPGGVPSDTQYF.